The present TCR beta chain was sequenced within a study of blood T cells in healthy people across ages. Ranging in age from about 6 to 100, the donors were healthy Caucasian individuals from Russia. This clonotype has only a few counts. Its specificity is unknown. The use of a sample-barcoded 5' primer and a J-beta primer mix characterized a second PCR of 7 to 11 cycles. TCRdb reanalysed the 5' RACE reads using MiXCR and keeps one entry per CDR3 protein. The table records roughly 1,100,000 distinct CDR3 sequences, approximately 26% of them present only once. Study-level results: Versus aged donors, long-lived donors had higher diversity and more naive CD4+ cells.

CDR3 length: 18 residues. Per germline, CDR1 LGHDT and CDR2 YNNKEL (reference sequence). Trimming removed 0 bases at V and 4 bases at J, with 16 bases between. These data also featured in a second study, about T cells of mothers and their children.

The chain recombines TRBV3-1 with TRBJ2-6; D is possibly TRBD2 (5 bases). The TCR originated in a girl under 10 years old in good health. The specimen sequenced was blood. The CDR3 sequence is CASSQEPGLLVGANVLTF. The DNA for the CDR3 is TGTGCCAGCAGCCAAGAACCGGGATTGTTGGTGGGGGCCAACGTCCTGACTTTC. Drawing the rest from reference TRBV3-1 and TRBJ2-6, the complete variable domain is DTAVSQTPKYLVTQMGNDKSIKCEQNLGHDTMYWYKQDSKKFLKIMFSYNNKELIINETVPNRFSPKSPDKAHLNLHINSLELGDSAVYFCASSQEPGLLVGANVLTFGAGSRLTVL.